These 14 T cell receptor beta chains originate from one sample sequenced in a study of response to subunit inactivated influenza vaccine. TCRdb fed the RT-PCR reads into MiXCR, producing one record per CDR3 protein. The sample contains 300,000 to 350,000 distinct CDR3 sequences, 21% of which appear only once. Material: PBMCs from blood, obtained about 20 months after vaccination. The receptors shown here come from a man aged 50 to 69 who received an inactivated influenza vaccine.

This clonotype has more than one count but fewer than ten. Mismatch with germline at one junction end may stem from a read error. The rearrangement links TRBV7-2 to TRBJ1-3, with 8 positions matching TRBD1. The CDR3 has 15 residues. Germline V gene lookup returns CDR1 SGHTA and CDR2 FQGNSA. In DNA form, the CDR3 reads TGTGCCAGCAGCCCCAGGGGGCCCTCTGAAAACACCATATATTTT. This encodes CASSPRGPSENTIYF.

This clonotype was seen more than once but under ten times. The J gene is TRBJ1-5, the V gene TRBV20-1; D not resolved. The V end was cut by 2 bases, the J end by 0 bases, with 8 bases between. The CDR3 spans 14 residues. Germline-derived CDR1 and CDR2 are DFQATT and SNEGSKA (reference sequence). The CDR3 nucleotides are TGCAGTGCTAGAACAAGGTATAGCAATCAGCCCCAGCATTTT. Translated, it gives CSARTRYSNQPQHF.

The CDR3 reads CASSLTGGNNSPLHF. The DNA of the CDR3 is TGTGCCAGCAGTTTAACAGGGGGCAACAATTCACCCCTCCACTTT. The rearrangement uses TRBV12-3 or TRBV12-4 and TRBJ1-6; 9 bases line up with TRBD1. The V gene end was trimmed by 2 bases and the J gene end by 7 bases; junction bases not matched to a gene: 3. The CDR3 is 15 residues long.

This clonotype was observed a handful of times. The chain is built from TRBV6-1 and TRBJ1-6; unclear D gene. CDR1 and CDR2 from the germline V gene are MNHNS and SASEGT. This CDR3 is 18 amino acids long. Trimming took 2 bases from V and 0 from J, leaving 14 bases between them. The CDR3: CASSERTGRSSYNSPLHF. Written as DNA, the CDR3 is TGTGCCAGCAGTGAACGAACTGGACGGAGCTCCTATAATTCACCCCTCCACTTT.

Here the CDR3 DNA reads TGCGCCAGCAGCCAAGAAAGGTTAGCAGGGAACTATGGCTACACCTTC. Its protein product is CASSQERLAGNYGYTF. The rearrangement uses TRBV4-1 and TRBJ1-2; the D gene is possibly TRBD1 (5 bases). V gave up 0 bases and J gave up 2 bases, with 13 bases separating them. Germline loops: CDR1 MGHRA, CDR2 YSYEKL. The CDR3 runs to 16 residues.

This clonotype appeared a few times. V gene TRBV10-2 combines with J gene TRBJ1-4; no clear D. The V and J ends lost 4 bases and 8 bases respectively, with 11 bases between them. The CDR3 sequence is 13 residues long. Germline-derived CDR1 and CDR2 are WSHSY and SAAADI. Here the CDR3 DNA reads TGCGCCAGCAGTGTACAGTTAAACGAAAAACTGTTTTTT. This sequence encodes CASSVQLNEKLFF.

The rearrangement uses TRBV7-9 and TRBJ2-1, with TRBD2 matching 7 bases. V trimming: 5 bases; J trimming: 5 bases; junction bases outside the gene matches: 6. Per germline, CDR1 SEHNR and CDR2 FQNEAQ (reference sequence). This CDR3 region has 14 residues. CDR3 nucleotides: TGTGCCAGCAGCCCATGGCTAGCGGACAATGAGCAGTTCTTC. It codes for CASSPWLADNEQFF.

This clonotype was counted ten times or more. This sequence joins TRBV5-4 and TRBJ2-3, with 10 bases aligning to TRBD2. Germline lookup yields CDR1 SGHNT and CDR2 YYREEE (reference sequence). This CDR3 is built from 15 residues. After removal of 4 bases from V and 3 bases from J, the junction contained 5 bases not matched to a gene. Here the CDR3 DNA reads TGTGCCAGCAGCCCCCCTAGCGGGAGTACAGATACGCAGTATTTT. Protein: CASSPPSGSTDTQYF.

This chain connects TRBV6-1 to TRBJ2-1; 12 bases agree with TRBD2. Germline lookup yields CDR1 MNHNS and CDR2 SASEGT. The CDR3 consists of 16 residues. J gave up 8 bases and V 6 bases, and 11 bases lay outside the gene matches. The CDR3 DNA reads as TGTGCCAGCAGCCCCTCTAGCGGGAGGGTTCTTTATGAGCAGTTCTTC. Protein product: CASSPSSGRVLYEQFF.

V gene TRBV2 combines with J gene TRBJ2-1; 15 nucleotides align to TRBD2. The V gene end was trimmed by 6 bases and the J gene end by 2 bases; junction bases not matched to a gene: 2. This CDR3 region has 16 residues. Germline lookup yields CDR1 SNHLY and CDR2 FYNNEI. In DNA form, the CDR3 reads TGTGCCAGCAGGGGGACTAGCGGGAGGACCTACAATGAGCAGTTCTTC. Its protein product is CASRGTSGRTYNEQFF. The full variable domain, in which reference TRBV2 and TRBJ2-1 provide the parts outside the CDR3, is EPEVTQTPSHQVTQMGQEVILRCVPISNHLYFYWYRQILGQKVEFLVSFYNNEISEKSEIFDDQFSVERPDGSNFTLKIRSTKLEDSAMYFCASRGTSGRTYNEQFFGPGTRLTVL.

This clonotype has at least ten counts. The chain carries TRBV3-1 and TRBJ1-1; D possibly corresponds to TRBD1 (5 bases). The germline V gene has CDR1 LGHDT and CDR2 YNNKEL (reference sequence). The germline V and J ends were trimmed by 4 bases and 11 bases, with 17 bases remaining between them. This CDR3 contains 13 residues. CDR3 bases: TGTGCCAGCAGCCCGTCGGAAACCGGGGCGGCTTTCTTT. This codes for CASSPSETGAAFF.

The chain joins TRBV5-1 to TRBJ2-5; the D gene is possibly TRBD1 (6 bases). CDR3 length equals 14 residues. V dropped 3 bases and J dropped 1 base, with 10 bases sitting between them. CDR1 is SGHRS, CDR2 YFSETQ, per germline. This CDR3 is CASSSGQPQETQYF. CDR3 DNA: TGCGCCAGCAGCTCAGGACAGCCCCAAGAGACCCAGTACTTC.

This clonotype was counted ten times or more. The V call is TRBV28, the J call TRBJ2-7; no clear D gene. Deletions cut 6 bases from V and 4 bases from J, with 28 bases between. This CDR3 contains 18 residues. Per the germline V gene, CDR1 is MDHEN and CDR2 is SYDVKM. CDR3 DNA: TGTGCCAGCAGCCCAAACGGCGGCCCCCCCTCGAAAGCTTACGAGCAGTACTTC. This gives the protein CASSPNGGPPSKAYEQYF.

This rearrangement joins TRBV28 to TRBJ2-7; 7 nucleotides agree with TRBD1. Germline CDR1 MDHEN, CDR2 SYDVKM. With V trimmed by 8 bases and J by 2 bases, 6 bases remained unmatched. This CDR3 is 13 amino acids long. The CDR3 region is CASCSQGAYEQYF. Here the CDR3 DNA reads TGTGCCAGCTGTAGTCAGGGGGCCTACGAGCAGTACTTC.